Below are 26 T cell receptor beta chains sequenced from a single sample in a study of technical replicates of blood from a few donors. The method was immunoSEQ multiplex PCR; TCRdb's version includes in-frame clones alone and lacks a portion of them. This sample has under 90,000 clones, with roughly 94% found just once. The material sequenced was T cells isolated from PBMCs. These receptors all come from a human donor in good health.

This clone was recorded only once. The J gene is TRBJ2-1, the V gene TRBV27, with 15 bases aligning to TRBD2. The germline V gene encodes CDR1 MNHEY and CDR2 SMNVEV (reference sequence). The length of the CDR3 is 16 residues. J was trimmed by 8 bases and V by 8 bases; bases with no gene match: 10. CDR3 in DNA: TGTGCCAGCGACAGACAGAGGACTAGCGGGAGGGATGAGCAGTTCTTC. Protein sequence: CASDRQRTSGRDEQFF.

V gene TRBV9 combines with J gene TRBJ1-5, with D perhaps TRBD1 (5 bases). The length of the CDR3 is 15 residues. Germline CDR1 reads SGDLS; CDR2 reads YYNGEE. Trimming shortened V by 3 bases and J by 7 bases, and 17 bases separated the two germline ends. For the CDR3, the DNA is TGTGCCAGCAGCGCCTCGGGGGGGATAGGGCAGCCCCAGCATTTT. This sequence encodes CASSASGGIGQPQHF.

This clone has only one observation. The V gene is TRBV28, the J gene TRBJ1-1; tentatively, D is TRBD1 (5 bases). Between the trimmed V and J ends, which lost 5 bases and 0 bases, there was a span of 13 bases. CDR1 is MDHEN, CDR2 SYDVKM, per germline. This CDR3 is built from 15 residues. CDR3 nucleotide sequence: TGTGCCAGCAGTCCCCAACAGGAACTGAACACTGAAGCTTTCTTT. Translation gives CASSPQQELNTEAFF. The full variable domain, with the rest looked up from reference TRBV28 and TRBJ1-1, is DVKVTQSSRYLVKRTGEKVFLECVQDMDHENMFWYRQDPGLGLRLIYFSYDVKMKEKGDIPEGYSVSREKKERFSLILESASTNQTSMYLCASSPQQELNTEAFFGQGTRLTVV.

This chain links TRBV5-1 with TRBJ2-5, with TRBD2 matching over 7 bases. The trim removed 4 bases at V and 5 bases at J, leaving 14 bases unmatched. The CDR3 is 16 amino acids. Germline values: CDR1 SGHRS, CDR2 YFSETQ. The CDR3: CASSPVGRGLGETQYF. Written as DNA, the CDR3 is TGCGCCAGCAGCCCCGTGGGGAGGGGTCTTGGTGAGACCCAGTACTTC.

CDR3 region: CASSTEGGTSGRYNTGELFF. The CDR3 region has the DNA TGTGCCAGCAGCACCGAAGGGGGGACTAGCGGGAGGTATAACACCGGGGAGCTGTTTTTT. This rearrangement joins TRBV4-2 to TRBJ2-2; 15 bases match TRBD2. CDR3 length equals 20 residues. Germline V lookup: CDR1 LGHNA, CDR2 YNFKEQ. V was pared by 5 bases and J by 2 bases, with 12 bases of the junction left unmatched.

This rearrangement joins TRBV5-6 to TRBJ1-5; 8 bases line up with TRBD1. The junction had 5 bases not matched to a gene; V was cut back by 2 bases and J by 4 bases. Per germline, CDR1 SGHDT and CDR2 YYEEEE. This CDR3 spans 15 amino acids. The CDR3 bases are TGTGCCAGCAGCTTTTGGGACAGGAGTAATCAGCCCCAGCATTTT. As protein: CASSFWDRSNQPQHF.

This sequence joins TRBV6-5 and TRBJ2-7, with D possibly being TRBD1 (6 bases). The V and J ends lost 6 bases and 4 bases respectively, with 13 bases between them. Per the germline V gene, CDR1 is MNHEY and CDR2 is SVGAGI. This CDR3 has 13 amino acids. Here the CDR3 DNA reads TGTGCCAGCAGGAAGACAGGAAGGTACGAGCAGTACTTC. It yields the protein CASRKTGRYEQYF.

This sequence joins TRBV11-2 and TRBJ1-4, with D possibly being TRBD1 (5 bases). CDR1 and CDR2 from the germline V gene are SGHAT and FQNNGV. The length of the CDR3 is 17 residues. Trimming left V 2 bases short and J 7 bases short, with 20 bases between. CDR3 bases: TGTGCCAGCAGCTTATTTGGGAGTCAGATCGGGGGTGAAAAACTGTTTTTT. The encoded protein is CASSLFGSQIGGEKLFF.

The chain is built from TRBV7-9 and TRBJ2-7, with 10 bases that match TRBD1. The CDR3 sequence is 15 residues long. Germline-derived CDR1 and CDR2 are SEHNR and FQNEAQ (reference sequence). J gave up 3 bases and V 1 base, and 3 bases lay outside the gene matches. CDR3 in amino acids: CASSLGTGGGYEQYF. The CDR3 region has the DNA TGTGCCAGCAGCTTAGGGACAGGGGGGGGCTACGAGCAGTACTTC.

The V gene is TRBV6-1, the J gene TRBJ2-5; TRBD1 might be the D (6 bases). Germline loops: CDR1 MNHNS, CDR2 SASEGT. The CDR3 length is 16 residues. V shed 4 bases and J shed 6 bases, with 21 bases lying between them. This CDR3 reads CASSVGSRGLLKTQYF. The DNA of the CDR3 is TGTGCCAGCAGTGTTGGTAGCAGGGGTCTTTTAAAGACCCAGTACTTC.

This CDR3 is CASSVRVLAGGLDTQYF. CDR3 DNA: TGTGCCAGCAGCGTACGGGTACTAGCGGGGGGGTTGGATACGCAGTATTTT. The chain carries TRBV9 and TRBJ2-3; the match to TRBD2 covers 13 bases. J gave up 6 bases and V 1 base, and 8 bases lay outside the gene matches. This CDR3 region has 17 residues. The V gene's germline CDR1 is SGDLS and CDR2 YYNGEE.

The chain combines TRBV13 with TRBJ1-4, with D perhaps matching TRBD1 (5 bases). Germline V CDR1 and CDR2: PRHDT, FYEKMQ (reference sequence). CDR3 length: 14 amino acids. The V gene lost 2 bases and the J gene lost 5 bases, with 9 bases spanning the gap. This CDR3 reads CASSLYDRNEKLFF. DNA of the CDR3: TGTGCCAGCAGCTTATATGACAGAAATGAAAAACTGTTTTTT.

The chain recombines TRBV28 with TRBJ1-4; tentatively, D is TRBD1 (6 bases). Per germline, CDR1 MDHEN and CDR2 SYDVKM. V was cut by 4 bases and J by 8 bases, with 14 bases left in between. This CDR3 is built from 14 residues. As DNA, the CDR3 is TGTGCCAGCAGTTGGGGGCCCAATCAAGAAAAACTGTTTTTT. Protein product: CASSWGPNQEKLFF. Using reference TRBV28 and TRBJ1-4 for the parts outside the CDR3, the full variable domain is DVKVTQSSRYLVKRTGEKVFLECVQDMDHENMFWYRQDPGLGLRLIYFSYDVKMKEKGDIPEGYSVSREKKERFSLILESASTNQTSMYLCASSWGPNQEKLFFGSGTQLSVL.

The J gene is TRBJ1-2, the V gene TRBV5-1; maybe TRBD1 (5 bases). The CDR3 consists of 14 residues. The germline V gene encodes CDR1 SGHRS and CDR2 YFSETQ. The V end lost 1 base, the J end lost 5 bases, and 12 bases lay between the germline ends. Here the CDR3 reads CASSLRRDSYGYTF. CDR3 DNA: TGCGCCAGCAGCTTGCGGAGGGACTCGTATGGCTACACCTTC.

Here the CDR3 DNA reads TGCGCCAGCAGAAACCTCCTCCAGGAGGGAGGTAATGAAAAACTGTTTTTT. This gives the protein CASRNLLQEGGNEKLFF. This chain links TRBV10-1 with TRBJ1-4; D gene ambiguous. Germline V gene sequence: CDR1 WNHNN, CDR2 SYGVQD (reference sequence). This CDR3 contains 17 residues. The V end was cut by 6 bases, the J end by 4 bases, with 21 bases between.

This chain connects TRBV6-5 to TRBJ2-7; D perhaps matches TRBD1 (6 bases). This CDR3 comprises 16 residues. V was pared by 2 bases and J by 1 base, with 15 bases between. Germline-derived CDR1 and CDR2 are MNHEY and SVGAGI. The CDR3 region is CASSYASGALSYEQYF. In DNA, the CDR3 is TGTGCCAGCAGTTACGCCTCAGGGGCCTTATCCTACGAGCAGTACTTC.

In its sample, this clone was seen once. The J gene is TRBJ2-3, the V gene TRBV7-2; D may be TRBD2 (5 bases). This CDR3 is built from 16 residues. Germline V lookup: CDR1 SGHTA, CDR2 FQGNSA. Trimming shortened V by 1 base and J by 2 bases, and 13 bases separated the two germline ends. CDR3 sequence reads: CASSLERDRATDTQYF. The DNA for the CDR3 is TGTGCCAGCAGCTTAGAGAGGGATCGCGCCACAGATACGCAGTATTTT.

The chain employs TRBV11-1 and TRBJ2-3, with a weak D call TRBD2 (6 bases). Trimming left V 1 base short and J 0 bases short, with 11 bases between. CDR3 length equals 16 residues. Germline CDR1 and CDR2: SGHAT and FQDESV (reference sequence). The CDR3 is CASSLGDSRSTDTQYF. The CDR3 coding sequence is TGTGCCAGCAGCTTAGGGGACTCCCGTAGCACAGATACGCAGTATTTT.

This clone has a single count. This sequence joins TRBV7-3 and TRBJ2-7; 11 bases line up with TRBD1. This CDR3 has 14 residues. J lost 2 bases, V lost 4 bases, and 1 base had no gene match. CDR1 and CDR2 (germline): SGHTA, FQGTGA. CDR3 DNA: TGTGCCAGCAGCTCGGGACAGGGGGCCTACGAGCAGTACTTC. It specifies CASSSGQGAYEQYF. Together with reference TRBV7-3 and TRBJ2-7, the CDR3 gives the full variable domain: GAGVSQTPSNKVTEKGKYVELRCDPISGHTALYWYRQSLGQGPEFLIYFQGTGAADDSGLPNDRFFAVRPEGSVSTLKIQRTERGDSAVYLCASSSGQGAYEQYFGPGTRLTVT.

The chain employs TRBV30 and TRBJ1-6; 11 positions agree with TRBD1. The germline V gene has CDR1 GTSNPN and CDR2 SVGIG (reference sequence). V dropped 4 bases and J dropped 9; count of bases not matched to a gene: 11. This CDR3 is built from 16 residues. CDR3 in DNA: TGTGCCTGGACCCTACTGGGGACAGGGGGAAGTTCACCCCTCCACTTT. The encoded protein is CAWTLLGTGGSSPLHF. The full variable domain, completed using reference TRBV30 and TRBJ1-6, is SQTIHQWPATLVQPVGSPLSLECTVEGTSNPNLYWYRQAAGRGLQLLFYSVGIGQISSEVPQNLSASRPQDRQFILSSKKLLLSDSGFYLCAWTLLGTGGSSPLHFGNGTRLTVT.

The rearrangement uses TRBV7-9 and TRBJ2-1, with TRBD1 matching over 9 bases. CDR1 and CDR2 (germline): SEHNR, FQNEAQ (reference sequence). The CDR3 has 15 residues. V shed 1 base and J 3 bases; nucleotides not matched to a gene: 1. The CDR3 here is CASSLGTGDYNEQFF. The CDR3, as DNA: TGTGCCAGCAGCTTAGGGACAGGGGACTACAATGAGCAGTTCTTC.

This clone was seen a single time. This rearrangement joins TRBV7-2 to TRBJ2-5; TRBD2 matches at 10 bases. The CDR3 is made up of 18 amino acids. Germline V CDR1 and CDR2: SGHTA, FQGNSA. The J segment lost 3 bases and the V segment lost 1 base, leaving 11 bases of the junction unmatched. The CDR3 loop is CASSLVPSTSGLKETQYF. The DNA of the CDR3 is TGTGCCAGCAGCTTAGTTCCCTCGACTAGCGGGCTAAAAGAGACCCAGTACTTC.

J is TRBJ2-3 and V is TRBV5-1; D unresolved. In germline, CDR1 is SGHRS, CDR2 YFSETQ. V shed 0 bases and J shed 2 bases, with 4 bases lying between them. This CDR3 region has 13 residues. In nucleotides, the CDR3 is TGCGCCAGCAGCTTGGTGTACACAGATACGCAGTATTTT. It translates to CASSLVYTDTQYF.

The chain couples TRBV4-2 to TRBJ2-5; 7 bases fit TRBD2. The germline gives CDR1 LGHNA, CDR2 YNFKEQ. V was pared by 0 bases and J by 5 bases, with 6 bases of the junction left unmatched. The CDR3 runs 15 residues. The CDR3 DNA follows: TGTGCCAGCAGCCAAGAAGGGAGGGGAGGGGAGACCCAGTACTTC. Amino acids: CASSQEGRGGETQYF.

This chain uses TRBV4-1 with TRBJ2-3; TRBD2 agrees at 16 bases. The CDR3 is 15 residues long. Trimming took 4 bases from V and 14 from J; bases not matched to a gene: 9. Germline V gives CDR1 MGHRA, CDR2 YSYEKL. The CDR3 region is CASSPFGTSGRDLYF. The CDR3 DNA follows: TGCGCCAGCAGCCCGTTCGGGACTAGCGGGAGGGACCTGTATTTT.

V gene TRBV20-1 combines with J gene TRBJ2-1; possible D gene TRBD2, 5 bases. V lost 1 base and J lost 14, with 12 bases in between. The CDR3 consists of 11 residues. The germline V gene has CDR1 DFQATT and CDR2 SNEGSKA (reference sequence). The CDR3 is CSARVKRGKFF. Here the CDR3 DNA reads TGCAGTGCTAGAGTAAAAAGAGGGAAGTTCTTC.